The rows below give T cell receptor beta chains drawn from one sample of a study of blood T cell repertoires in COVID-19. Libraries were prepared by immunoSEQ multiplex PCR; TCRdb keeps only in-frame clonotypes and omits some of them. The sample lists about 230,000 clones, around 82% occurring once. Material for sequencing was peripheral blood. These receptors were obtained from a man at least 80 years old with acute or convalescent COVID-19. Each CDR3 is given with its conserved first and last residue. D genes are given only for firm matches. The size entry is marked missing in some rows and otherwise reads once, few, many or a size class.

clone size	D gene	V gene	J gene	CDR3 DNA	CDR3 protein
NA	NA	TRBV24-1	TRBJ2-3	TGTGCCACCAGTGATCCCCGACTGAGCCTTGCTTCCACAGATACGCAGTATTTT	CATSDPRLSLASTDTQYF
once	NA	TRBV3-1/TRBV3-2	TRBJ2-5	TGTGCCAGCAGCCAATGGGGCAGGGACCAGTACTTC	CASSQWGRDQYF
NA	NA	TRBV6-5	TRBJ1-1	TGTGCCAGCTACAGGGCCACTGAAGCTTTCTTT	CASYRATEAFF
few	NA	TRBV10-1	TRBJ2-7	TGCGCCAGCAGTGAGTCGACGGCAGGAATGTACGAGCAGTACTTC	CASSESTAGMYEQYF
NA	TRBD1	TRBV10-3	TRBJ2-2	TGTGCCATTCTCCCCGGACAGGGCAAGGGAGCCGGGGAGCTGTTTTTT	CAILPGQGKGAGELFF
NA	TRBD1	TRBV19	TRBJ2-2	TGTGCCAGTAGTGTCCGGGACAGAAGTACCGGGGAGCTGTTTTTT	CASSVRDRSTGELFF
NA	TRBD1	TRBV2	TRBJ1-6	TGTGCCAGCAGTTTAAATGCCCCGGGGACAGGTCATAATTCACCCCTCCACTTT	CASSLNAPGTGHNSPLHF
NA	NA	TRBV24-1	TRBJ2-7	TGTGCCACGCGAGGTAGAATATCCTACGAGCAGTACTTC	CATRGRISYEQYF
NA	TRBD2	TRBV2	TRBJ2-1	TGTGCCACCAGCGGACTAGCCAAAAACAATGAGCAGTTCTTC	CATSGLAKNNEQFF
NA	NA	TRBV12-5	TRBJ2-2	TGTGCTAGTGGTTTGATTCAGGGTAGAACCGGGGAGCTGTTTTTT	CASGLIQGRTGELFF
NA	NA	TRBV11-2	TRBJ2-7	TGTGCCAGCAGCCCACCCCCTATCTCCTACGAGCAGTACTTC	CASSPPPISYEQYF
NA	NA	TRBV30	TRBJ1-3	TGTGCCTGGAGTGTACCCGGTGGAAACACCATATATTTT	CAWSVPGGNTIYF
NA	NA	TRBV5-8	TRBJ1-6	TGTGCCAGCAGCTTGCTATCACCCCTCCACTTT	CASSLLSPLHF
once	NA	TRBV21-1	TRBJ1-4	TGTGCCAGCAGTCGGGGAGGGGTCCCCAACTCTAATGAAAAACTGTTTTTT	CASSRGGVPNSNEKLFF
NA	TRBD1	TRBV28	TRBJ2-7	TGTGCCAGCAGTGCGTCAGGGGGCGCGTCCTACGAGCAGTACTTC	CASSASGGASYEQYF
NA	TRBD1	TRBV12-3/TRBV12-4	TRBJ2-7	TGTGCCAGCAGTTTGGTGACAGGGGAGCAGTACTTC	CASSLVTGEQYF
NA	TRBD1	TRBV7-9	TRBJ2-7	TGTGCCAGCAGCCATGGACAGGGGGGCGAGCAGTACTTC	CASSHGQGGEQYF
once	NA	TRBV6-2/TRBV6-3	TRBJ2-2	TGTGCCAGCAGTTACGACAAATTAGGACGACCTCGGGGGAACACCGGGGAGCTGTTTTTT	CASSYDKLGRPRGNTGELFF
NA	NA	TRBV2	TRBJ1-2	TGTGCCAGCAGTTTTGACACCTATGGCTACACCTTC	CASSFDTYGYTF
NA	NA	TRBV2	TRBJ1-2	TGTGCCAGCCGGGGGGCTTCGGACAGCGCGGACTACACCTTC	CASRGASDSADYTF
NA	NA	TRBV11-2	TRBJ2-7	TGTGCCAGCAGCTTTGGCACAGGGACCTACGAGCAGTACTTC	CASSFGTGTYEQYF
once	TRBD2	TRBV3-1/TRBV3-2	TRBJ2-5	TGTGCCAGCAGTTCGGGCGGGAGGGCGGAGACCCAGTACTTC	CASSSGGRAETQYF
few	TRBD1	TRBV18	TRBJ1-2	TGTGCCAGCTCACCGGCCTTGACAGGGGGCTATGGCTACACCTTC	CASSPALTGGYGYTF
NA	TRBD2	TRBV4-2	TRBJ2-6	TGTGCCAGCAGCCAAGGCGGTAGCGGGAGGATCCTCTCTGGGGCCAACGTCCTGACTTTC	CASSQGGSGRILSGANVLTF
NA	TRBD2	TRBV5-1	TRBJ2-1	TGCGCCAGCAGCTTGGCGGGGACTAGCGGGGGGAACAATGAGCAGTTCTTC	CASSLAGTSGGNNEQFF
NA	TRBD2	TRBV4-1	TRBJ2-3	TGCGCCAGCAGCCACGGAACTAGCGGGGGGGGCACAGATACGCAGTATTTT	CASSHGTSGGGTDTQYF
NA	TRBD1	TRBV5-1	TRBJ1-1	TGCGCCAGCAGCGAACGACAGGGGGCGGCCACTGAAGCTTTCTTT	CASSERQGAATEAFF
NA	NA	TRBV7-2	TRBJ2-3	TGTGCCAGCAGCTTATCGGCCCAGCGGGGCACAGATACGCAGTATTTT	CASSLSAQRGTDTQYF
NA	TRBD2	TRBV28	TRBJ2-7	TGTGCCAGCAGCCTCGACCCCGGGGGGGCCTACGAGCAGTACTTC	CASSLDPGGAYEQYF
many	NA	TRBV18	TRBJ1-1	TGTGCCAGCTCACCCCTCGGGAGCAACACTGAAGCTTTCTTT	CASSPLGSNTEAFF
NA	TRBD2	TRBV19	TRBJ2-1	TGTGCCAGTAGTGGACTAGCGGGAGGCAATGAGCAGTTCTTC	CASSGLAGGNEQFF
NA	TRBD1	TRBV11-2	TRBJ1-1	TGTGCCAGCAGCTGGGGACAGGGCATCGAAGCTTTCTTT	CASSWGQGIEAFF
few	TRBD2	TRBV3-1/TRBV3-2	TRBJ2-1	TGTGCCAGCAGCCAGGGACTAGCGGGATTTGGTGAGCAGTTCTTC	CASSQGLAGFGEQFF
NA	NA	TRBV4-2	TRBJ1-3	TGTGCCAGCAGCCAGGACAGTACCTCTGGAAACACCATATATTTT	CASSQDSTSGNTIYF
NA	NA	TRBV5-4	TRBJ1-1	TGTGCCAGCAGCTTTACAGAGAACACTGAAGCTTTCTTT	CASSFTENTEAFF
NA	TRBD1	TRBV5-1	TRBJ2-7	TGCGCCAGCAGCTTGGACAGGGGGCACGACGAGCAGTACTTC	CASSLDRGHDEQYF
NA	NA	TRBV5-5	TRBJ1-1	TGTGCCAGCAGCTTGCAGGTTGGTGGCACTGAAGCTTTCTTT	CASSLQVGGTEAFF
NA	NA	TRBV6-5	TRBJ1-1	TGTGCCAGCAGTTCTTCCAGGGTGATGAACACTGAAGCTTTCTTT	CASSSSRVMNTEAFF
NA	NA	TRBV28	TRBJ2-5	TGTGCCAGCAGTTCGGGTAGCGGTTCAGAGACCCAGTACTTC	CASSSGSGSETQYF
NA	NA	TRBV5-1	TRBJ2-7	TGCGCCAGCAGCCCGGGGGGGACAGGGTACGAGCAGTACTTC	CASSPGGTGYEQYF
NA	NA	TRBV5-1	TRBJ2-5	TGCGCCAGCAGCTTGAGGACTTTACAAGAGACCCAGTACTTC	CASSLRTLQETQYF
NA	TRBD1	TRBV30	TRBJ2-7	TGTGCCTGGAGTGTAGGGGGCAGGGGGAAGAGCTACGAGCAGTACTTC	CAWSVGGRGKSYEQYF
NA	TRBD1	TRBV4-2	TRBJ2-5	TGTGCCAGCAGCCAGACCGGGACAGGGTATACGAAGACCCAGTACTTC	CASSQTGTGYTKTQYF
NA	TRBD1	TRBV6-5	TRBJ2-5	TGTGCCAGCAGGACAGGGGGTATACAAGAGACCCAGTACTTC	CASRTGGIQETQYF
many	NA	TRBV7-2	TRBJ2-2	TGTGCCAGCAGCTTAGCAGGGGGAATGGGCACCGGGGAGCTGTTTTTT	CASSLAGGMGTGELFF
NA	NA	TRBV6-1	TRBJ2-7	TGTGCCAGCCGACAAACGGGGTCGGTGGCTTTCGAGCAGTACTTC	CASRQTGSVAFEQYF